This passage covers 20 T cell receptor beta chains from one sample sequenced in a study of cytomegalovirus exposure and HLA in healthy donors. The PCR was carried out with 60 Vbeta primers and 13 Jbeta primers. The assay was immunoSEQ multiplex PCR, and TCRdb's table has in-frame clones only and misses some. The sample yields 150,000 to 200,000 clones, roughly 80% seen once. Sequenced input: PBMCs. These receptors came from a male donor in good health and CMV-seropositive.

The chain uses TRBV10-1 and TRBJ2-7; 7 positions agree with TRBD1. CDR1 is WNHNN, CDR2 SYGVQD, per germline (reference sequence). CDR3 length equals 14 residues. V was clipped by 6 bases and J by 3 bases; unmatched bases: 8. CDR3 bases: TGCGCCAGCAGCAGGACAGGCCAGTTCTACGAGCAGTACTTC. Translated, it gives CASSRTGQFYEQYF.

The gene calls are TRBV27 and TRBJ2-2; maybe TRBD1 (5 bases). The CDR3 contains 14 residues. The V end lost 4 bases, the J end lost 7 bases, and 13 bases lay between the germline ends. Germline CDR1 is MNHEY and CDR2 is SMNVEV (reference sequence). This CDR3 is CASSSQGISGELFF. CDR3 sequence (DNA): TGTGCCAGCAGTTCTCAGGGAATAAGCGGGGAGCTGTTTTTT.

This clone was seen just once. This chain links TRBV7-9 with TRBJ2-1, with TRBD2 matching 9 bases. This CDR3 is built from 14 residues. CDR1 and CDR2 (germline): SEHNR, FQNEAQ (reference sequence). Unmatched junction bases numbered 1, after V lost 3 bases and J lost 4 bases. The CDR3 DNA follows: TGTGCCAGCAGCTTCGGACTAGCGTACAATGAGCAGTTCTTC. Its translation: CASSFGLAYNEQFF.

The chain carries TRBV6-1 and TRBJ2-1, with 7 bases matching TRBD2. Germline-derived CDR1 and CDR2 are MNHNS and SASEGT. Germline trimming cut 4 bases from V and 7 bases from J; bases unmatched to any gene: 1. This CDR3 is 12 amino acids long. Written as DNA, the CDR3 is TGTGCCAGCAGTGCCGGGGGGAATGAGCAGTTCTTC. It is translated as CASSAGGNEQFF.

The rearrangement joins TRBV30 to TRBJ2-7, with a possible D match to TRBD2 (6 bases). Looked up from germline, CDR1 is GTSNPN and CDR2 is SVGIG (reference sequence). The CDR3 covers 17 residues. V was trimmed by 3 bases and J by 6 bases, leaving 27 bases between them. The CDR3 nucleotides are TGTGCCTGGAGGCCAGCGGGCCGCACACGGACAATCCGCGAGCAGTACTTC. This codes for CAWRPAGRTRTIREQYF.

The chain links TRBV9 to TRBJ2-6; D is perhaps TRBD1 (5 bases). CDR1 and CDR2 (germline): SGDLS, YYNGEE. The CDR3 is 16 amino acids. V was shortened by 1 base and J by 1 base, with 9 bases between the two germline ends. The CDR3 reads CASSVMRQSGANVLTF. The CDR3 DNA follows: TGTGCCAGCAGCGTAATGCGACAGTCTGGGGCCAACGTCCTGACTTTC.

This chain connects TRBV14 to TRBJ2-7, with TRBD1 matching over 9 bases. CDR1 is SGHDN and CDR2 is FVKESK in the germline V gene. Unmatched junction bases numbered 25, after V lost 4 bases and J lost 6 bases. The length of the CDR3 is 20 residues. CDR3 protein: CASSRPRETGTGSRRGEQYF. The CDR3 coding sequence is TGTGCCAGCAGCCGTCCCCGGGAAACCGGGACAGGGTCCAGGAGGGGCGAGCAGTACTTC.

The chain joins TRBV7-2 to TRBJ1-6, with TRBD1 matching 9 bases. With 5 bases clipped from V and 6 bases from J, the junction kept 5 bases outside the gene matches. The CDR3 extends over 15 amino acids. The V gene's germline CDR1 is SGHTA and CDR2 FQGNSA. The CDR3 DNA is TGTGCCAGCAGCAGCGGGACAGGGCCTAATTCACCCCTCCACTTT. It is translated as CASSSGTGPNSPLHF.

V and J are TRBV2 and TRBJ2-7, with D possibly TRBD1 on 6 matching bases. CDR1 is SNHLY and CDR2 is FYNNEI in the germline V gene. V was trimmed by 6 bases and J by 0 bases, leaving 12 bases between them. The CDR3 is 14 amino acids. The CDR3 is CASRLQGRSYEQYF. The CDR3 nucleotides read TGTGCCAGCAGGTTACAGGGACGCTCCTACGAGCAGTACTTC.

The V gene is TRBV11-2, the J gene TRBJ1-3; D unclear. This CDR3 region has 18 residues. Looked up from germline, CDR1 is SGHAT and CDR2 is FQNNGV. The V end lost 2 bases, the J end lost 0 bases, and 17 bases lay between the germline ends. The CDR3 sequence is CASSLRSGGGYSGNTIYF. The CDR3 DNA is TGTGCCAGCAGCTTAAGGTCCGGAGGCGGGTACTCTGGAAACACCATATATTTT.

Concerning this clone itself: The same CDR3 arises from other DNA sequences in this sample as well. This sequence joins TRBV7-2 and TRBJ1-2; TRBD1 aligns across 10 bases. With 4 bases clipped from V and 8 bases from J, the junction kept 4 bases outside the gene matches. This CDR3 region has 13 residues. Germline loops: CDR1 SGHTA, CDR2 FQGNSA. The CDR3 DNA follows: TGTGCCAGCAGCTCCGGACAGGGGGGAGGCTACACCTTC. Amino acid sequence: CASSSGQGGGYTF.

As DNA, the CDR3 is TGTGCTAGTGGTTTCCGGACAGGGAGAACGAACACCGGGGAGCTGTTTTTT. Translated, it gives CASGFRTGRTNTGELFF. The rearrangement uses TRBV12-5 and TRBJ2-2; 8 bases agree with TRBD1. J was trimmed by 0 bases and V by 3 bases; bases with no gene match: 6. CDR1 is LGHNT and CDR2 is FRNRAP in the germline V gene. The CDR3 is 17 amino acids.

The chain is built from TRBV6-6 and TRBJ2-4; D possibly corresponds to TRBD2 (5 bases). This CDR3 contains 13 residues. V was pared by 2 bases and J by 8 bases, with 10 bases between. Looked up from germline, CDR1 is MNHNY and CDR2 is SVGAGI (reference sequence). The CDR3 coding sequence is TGTGCCAGCAGTTACCCCCCGGGGTACATTCAGTACTTC. Its protein is CASSYPPGYIQYF.

Only a few counts were recorded for this clone. This chain connects TRBV7-2 to TRBJ1-2, with 8 positions matching TRBD1. The CDR3 runs 18 residues. Germline V gene sequence: CDR1 SGHTA, CDR2 FQGNSA. J was trimmed by 4 bases and V by 5 bases; bases with no gene match: 18. The CDR3 sequence is CASSGRTGRLALGYGYTF. In nucleotides, the CDR3 is TGTGCCAGCAGCGGACGGACAGGGAGATTAGCATTGGGCTATGGCTACACCTTC.

The chain recombines TRBV11-2 with TRBJ2-5; a weak D match, TRBD1 (6 bases). Looked up from germline, CDR1 is SGHAT and CDR2 is FQNNGV. V lost 5 bases and J lost 5, with 12 bases in between. This CDR3 contains 13 residues. CDR3 in amino acids: CASSGGQRETQYF. CDR3 coding DNA: TGTGCCAGCAGCGGAGGACAGCGGGAGACCCAGTACTTC.

This clone was recorded a few times. This chain uses TRBV28 with TRBJ2-7, with 7 bases lining up with TRBD1. The trim removed 5 bases at V and 0 bases at J, leaving 10 bases unmatched. Germline loops: CDR1 MDHEN, CDR2 SYDVKM. CDR3 length: 16 residues. CDR3 protein: CASSALTGFSSYEQYF. Written as DNA, the CDR3 is TGTGCCAGCAGTGCTTTGACAGGGTTCTCCTCCTACGAGCAGTACTTC.

The chain employs TRBV9 and TRBJ2-5, with TRBD1 matching 8 bases. The length of the CDR3 is 16 residues. V lost 4 bases and J lost 5; bases outside the gene matches: 13. Germline V CDR1 and CDR2: SGDLS, YYNGEE. As DNA, the CDR3 is TGTGCCAGCAGCCTTCTGGACAGGGAGTATCGGGAGACCCAGTACTTC. As protein: CASSLLDREYRETQYF.

The V gene is TRBV6-4, the J gene TRBJ2-7; 9 nucleotides line up with TRBD1. The germline V gene encodes CDR1 MRHNA and CDR2 SNTAGT. The ends lost 6 bases at V and 5 bases at J; junction bases unmatched: 14. The CDR3 consists of 16 residues. CDR3 DNA sequence: TGTGCCAGCAGCCCCGGACAGGGGATCAGTCGGGACGAGCAGTACTTC. This translates into CASSPGQGISRDEQYF.

Turning to this clone: This sample also contains other DNA sequences that code for the same CDR3. V is TRBV15 and J is TRBJ2-1; TRBD1 might be the D (5 bases). Trimming stripped 0 bases from V and 7 bases from J, with 19 bases between. Germline V gene lookup returns CDR1 LNHNV and CDR2 YYDKDF (reference sequence). This CDR3 region has 17 residues. The chain's CDR3 is CATSRDLGADLGNEQFF. The CDR3 DNA sequence: TGTGCCACCAGCAGAGATCTTGGGGCGGACCTGGGGAATGAGCAGTTCTTC.

This chain connects TRBV30 to TRBJ1-6, with 7 nucleotides matching TRBD1. CDR1 and CDR2 (germline): GTSNPN, SVGIG (reference sequence). V lost 4 bases and J lost 9; bases outside the gene matches: 6. CDR3 length: 13 residues. The chain's CDR3 is CAWNTGEASPLHF. DNA for the CDR3: TGTGCCTGGAACACAGGGGAGGCTTCACCCCTCCACTTT.